The clone carrying this T cell receptor (beta chain) was recorded at least ten times. The antigen remains undetermined. It was by two-round multiplex PCR that TCR beta CDR3 was amplified from genomic DNA. TRBV and TRBJ genes each had their own specific primers in first-round PCR. TCRdb re-derived calls from the multiplex PCR reads in MiXCR, one entry per CDR3 protein. The sample carries around 56,000 distinct CDR3 sequences, 26% recorded once. This sample is drawn from a study of prognosis after radiotherapy for stage I lung cancer. Study-level information: The tumor diagnosis was squamous cell carcinoma for roughly 7 patients and adenocarcinoma for fewer than 15. Findings and limits, study-wide: Tumor-specific reactivity of the expanded TCR clones remained undetermined.

Germline CDR1 and CDR2: DFQATT and SNEGSKA (reference sequence). The CDR3 spans 14 residues. Trimming cost V 6 bases and J 2 bases, with 15 bases left between them. This TCR was recovered from a donor over 45 with non-small cell lung cancer. Source: PBMCs, taken before or after stereotactic body radiation therapy (not recorded which). This rearrangement joins TRBV20-1 to TRBJ2-3; possibly TRBD2 for D (7 bases). CDR3 in amino acids: CSAQRGGVTDTQYF. The CDR3 nucleotides are TGCAGTGCACAAAGGGGGGGTGTCACAGATACGCAGTATTTT.